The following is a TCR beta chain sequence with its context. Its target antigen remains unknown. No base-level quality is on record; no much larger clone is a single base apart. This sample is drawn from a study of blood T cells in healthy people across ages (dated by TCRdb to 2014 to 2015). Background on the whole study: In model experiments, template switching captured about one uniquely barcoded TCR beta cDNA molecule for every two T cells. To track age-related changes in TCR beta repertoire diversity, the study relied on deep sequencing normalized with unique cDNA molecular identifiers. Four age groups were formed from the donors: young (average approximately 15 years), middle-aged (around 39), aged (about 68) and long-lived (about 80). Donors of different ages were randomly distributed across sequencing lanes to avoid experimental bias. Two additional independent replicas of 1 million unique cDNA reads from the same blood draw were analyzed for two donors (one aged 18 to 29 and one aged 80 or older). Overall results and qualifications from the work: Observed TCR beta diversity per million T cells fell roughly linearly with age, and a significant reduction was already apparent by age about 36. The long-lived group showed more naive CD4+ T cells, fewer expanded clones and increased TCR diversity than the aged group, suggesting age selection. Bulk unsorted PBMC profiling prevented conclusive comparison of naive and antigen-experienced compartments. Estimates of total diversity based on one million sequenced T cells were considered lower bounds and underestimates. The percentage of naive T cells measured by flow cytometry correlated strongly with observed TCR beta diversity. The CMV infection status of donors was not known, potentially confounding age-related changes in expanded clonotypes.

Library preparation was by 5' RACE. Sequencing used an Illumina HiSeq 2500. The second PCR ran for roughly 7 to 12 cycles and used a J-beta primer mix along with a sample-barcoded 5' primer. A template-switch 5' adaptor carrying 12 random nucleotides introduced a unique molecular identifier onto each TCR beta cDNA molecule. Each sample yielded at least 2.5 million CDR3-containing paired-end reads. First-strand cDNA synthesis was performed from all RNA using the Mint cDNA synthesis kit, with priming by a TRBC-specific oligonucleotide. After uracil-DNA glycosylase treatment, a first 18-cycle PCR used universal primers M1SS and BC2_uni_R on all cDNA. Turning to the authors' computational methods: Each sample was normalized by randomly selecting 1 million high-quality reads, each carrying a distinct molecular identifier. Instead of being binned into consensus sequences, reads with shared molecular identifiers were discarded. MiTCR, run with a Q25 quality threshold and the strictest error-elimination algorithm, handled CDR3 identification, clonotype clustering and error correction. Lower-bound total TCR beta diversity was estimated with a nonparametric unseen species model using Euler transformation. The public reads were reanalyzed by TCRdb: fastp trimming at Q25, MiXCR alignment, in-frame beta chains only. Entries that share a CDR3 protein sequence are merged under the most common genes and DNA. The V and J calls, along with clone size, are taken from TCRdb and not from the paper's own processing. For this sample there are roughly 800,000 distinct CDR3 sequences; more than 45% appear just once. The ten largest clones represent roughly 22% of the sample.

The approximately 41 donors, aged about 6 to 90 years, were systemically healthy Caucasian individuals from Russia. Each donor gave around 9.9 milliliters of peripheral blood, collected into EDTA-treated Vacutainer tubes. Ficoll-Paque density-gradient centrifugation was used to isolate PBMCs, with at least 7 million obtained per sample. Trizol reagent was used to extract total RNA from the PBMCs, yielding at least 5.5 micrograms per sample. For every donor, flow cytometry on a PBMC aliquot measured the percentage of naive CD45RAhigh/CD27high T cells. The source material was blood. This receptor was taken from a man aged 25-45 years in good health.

The nucleotide sequence reads as follows: TGTGCCAGCAGCCCCGGGTGGAGGGGCTACACCTTC. Translated, this is CASSPGWRGYTF. The receptor chain draws on TRBV5-6 and TRBJ1-2; no D gene can be assigned with confidence. The germline V gene specifies SGHDT as CDR1 and YYEEEE as CDR2. V loses 4 bases of germline sequence and J loses 8 bases, and the interval between the two ends is 12 bases. The CDR3 spans 12 residues, from the cysteine through the phenylalanine. The DNA shown is the 36-base CDR3, in frame from base 1.